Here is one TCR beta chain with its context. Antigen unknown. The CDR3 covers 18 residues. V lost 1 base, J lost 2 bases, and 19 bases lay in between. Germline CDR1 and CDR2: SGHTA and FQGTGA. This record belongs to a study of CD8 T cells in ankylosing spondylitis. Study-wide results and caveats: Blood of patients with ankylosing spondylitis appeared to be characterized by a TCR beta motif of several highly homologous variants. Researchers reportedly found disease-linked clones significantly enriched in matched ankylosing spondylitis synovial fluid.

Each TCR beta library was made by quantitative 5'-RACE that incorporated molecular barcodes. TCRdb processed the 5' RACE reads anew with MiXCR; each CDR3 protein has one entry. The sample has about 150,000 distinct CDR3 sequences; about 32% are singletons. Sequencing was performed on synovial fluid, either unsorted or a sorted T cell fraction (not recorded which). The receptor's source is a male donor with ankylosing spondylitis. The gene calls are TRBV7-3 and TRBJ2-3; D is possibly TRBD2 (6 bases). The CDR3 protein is CASSLMTVGSGSTDTQYF. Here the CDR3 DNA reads TGTGCCAGCAGCTTAATGACGGTCGGTAGCGGCTCCACAGATACGCAGTATTTT.